This TCR beta chain stems from a study of CD8+CD57+ T cells in acquired aplastic anemia. Background on the study: Isolated CD4+ and CD8+ cells, once sorted, yielded DNA averaging around 3 ug. Average CD4+ read depth in healthy donors was roughly 10 million reads. The study's findings and limits: Patients and controls were not found to differ significantly in CD8+ Simpson's diversity. Some 31 CD8+ CDR3 sequences were shared between patients and controls.

In this sample, this clonotype turned up once. Antigen unknown. CDR3 and TCR beta VDJ profiling relied on genomic DNA as the template. TCRdb passed the reads through MiXCR, listing each CDR3 protein once. The sample records hundreds of thousands of distinct CDR3 sequences, approximately 70% being singletons. Trimming pared 4 bases from V and 9 bases from J, leaving 19 bases between. CDR1 is SGDLS, CDR2 YYNGEE, per germline. The CDR3 is 15 amino acids. The clonotype originates from a human donor in good health, serving as a control. Sequenced material: sorted CD4+, CD8+, or CD8+CD57+ T cells (not recorded which) from PBMCs. The chain joins TRBV9 to TRBJ2-2; D is perhaps TRBD1 (5 bases). As DNA, the CDR3 is TGTGCCAGCAGCTGCCAGGGTGATATGACCTGGGAGCTGTTTTTT. Encoded protein: CASSCQGDMTWELFF. Combining the CDR3 with reference TRBV9 and TRBJ2-2 gives the whole variable domain DSGVTQTPKHLITATGQRVTLRCSPRSGDLSVYWYQQSLDQGLQFLIQYYNGEERAKGNILERFSAQQFPDLHSELNLSSLELGDSALYFCASSCQGDMTWELFFGEGSRLTVL.